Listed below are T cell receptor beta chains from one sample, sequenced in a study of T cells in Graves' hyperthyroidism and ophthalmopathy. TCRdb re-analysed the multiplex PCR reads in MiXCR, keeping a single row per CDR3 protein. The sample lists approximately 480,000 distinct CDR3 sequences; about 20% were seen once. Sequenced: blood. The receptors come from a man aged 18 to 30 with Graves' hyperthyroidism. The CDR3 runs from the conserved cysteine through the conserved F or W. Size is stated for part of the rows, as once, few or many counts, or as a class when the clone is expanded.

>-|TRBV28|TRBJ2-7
CASSFPGGSSYEQYF
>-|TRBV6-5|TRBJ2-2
CASSSQGGDTGELFF
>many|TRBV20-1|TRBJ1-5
CSANTQGNQPQHF
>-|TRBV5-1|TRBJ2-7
CASSWGGNEQYF
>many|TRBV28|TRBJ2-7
CASSSLLGSYEQYF
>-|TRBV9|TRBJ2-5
CASSVSHGDYQETQYF
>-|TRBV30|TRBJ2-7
CAWSVTYSMINEQYF
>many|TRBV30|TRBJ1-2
CAWSVRDRINYGYTF
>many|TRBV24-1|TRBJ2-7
CATSRGAYEQYF
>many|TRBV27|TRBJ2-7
CASSWWGKSVGEQYF
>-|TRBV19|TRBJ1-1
CASSTQQNTEAFF
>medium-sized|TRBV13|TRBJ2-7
CASSSGTGTPEQYF
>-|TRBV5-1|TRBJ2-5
CASSLGILQETQYF
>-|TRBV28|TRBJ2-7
CASSLRGLLREQYF
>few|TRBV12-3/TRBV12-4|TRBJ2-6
CASSVQGGANVLTF
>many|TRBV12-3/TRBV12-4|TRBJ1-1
CASSLTRRMNTEAFF
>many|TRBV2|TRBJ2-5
CAIGSRETQYF
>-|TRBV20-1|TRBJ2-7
CSAISGTGFEQYF
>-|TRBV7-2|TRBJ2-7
CASSVTSGREYEQYF
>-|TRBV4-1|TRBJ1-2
CASSQEGPGVLRGYTF
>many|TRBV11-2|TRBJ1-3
CASSLDGGIGNTIYF
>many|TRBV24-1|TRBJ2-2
CATSDSGTGNTGELFF
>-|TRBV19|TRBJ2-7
CASSPWRPSSEQYF
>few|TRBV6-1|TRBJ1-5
CASFGGAGQPQHF
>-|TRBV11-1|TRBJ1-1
CASSLDGWGDRDTEAFF
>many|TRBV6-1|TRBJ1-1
CVSLGGTEAFF
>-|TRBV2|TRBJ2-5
CASSYLVQGETQYF
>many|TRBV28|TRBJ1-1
CASSQPGRAEAFF
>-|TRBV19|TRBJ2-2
CASSIDRVNTGELFF
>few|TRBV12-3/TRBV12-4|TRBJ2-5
CASSEGTVQETQYF
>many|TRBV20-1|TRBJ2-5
CSARTGLADSETQYF
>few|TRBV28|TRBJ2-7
CASKTGTHEQYF
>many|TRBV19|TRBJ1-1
CASSTGQGATIRLF
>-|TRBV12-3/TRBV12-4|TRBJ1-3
CASSPGQGDSGNTIYF
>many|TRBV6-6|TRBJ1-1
CASSYEGVEAFF
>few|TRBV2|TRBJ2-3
CASSEAGGGGSTDTQYF
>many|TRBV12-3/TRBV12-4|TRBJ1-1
CASNGDWNTEAFF
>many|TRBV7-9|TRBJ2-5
CASSLKGETQYF
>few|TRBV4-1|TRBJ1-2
CASSQVLRRGQGYGYTF
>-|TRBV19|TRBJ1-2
CASSITPQTGEYGYTF
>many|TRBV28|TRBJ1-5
CASSWGSANSNQPQHF
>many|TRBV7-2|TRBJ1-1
CASSLIRTEAFF
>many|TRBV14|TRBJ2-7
CASSQTTSLTYEQYF
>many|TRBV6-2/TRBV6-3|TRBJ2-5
CASSSHSSQGGETQYF
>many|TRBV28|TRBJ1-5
CASSLWQDQPQHF
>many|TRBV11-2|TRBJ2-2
CASSLLAGGRGELFF
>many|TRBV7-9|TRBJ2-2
CASSRDPYTGELFF
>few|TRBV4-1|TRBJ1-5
CASSQDETVFQPQHF
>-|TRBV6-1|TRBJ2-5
CASTHTGGEETQYF
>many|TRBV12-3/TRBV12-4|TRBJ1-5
CASSLSLSNQPQHF
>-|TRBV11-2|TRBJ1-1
CASSLGQIGTEAFF
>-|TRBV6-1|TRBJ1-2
CASRGLGQFYGYTF
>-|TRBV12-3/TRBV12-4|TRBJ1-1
CASSLRQQNTEAFF
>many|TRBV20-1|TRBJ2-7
CSAGKQGAGYEQYF
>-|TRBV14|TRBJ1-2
CASSLAGGVTSYTF
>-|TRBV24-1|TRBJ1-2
CATSDFDIPYGYTF
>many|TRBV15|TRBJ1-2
CATSRDSERNYGYTF
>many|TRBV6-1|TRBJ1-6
CASSEAPSPLHF
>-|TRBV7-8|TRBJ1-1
CANSPGTGYPPEAFF
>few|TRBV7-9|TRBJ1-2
CASSIFNYGYTF